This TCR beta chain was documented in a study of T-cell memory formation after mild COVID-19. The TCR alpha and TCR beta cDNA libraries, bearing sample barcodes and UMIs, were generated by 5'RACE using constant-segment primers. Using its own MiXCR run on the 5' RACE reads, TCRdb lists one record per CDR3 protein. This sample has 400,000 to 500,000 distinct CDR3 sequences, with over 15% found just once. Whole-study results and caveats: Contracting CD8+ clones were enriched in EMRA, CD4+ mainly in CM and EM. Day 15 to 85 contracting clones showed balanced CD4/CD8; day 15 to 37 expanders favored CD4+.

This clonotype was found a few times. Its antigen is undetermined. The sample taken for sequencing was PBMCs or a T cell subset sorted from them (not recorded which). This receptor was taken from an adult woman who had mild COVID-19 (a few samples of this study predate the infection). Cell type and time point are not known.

The DNA of the CDR3 is TGTGCCAGTACCTCAGGGGGCGCAGCAGCTTACGAGCAGTACTTC. Protein: CASTSGGAAAYEQYF. The rearrangement links TRBV28 to TRBJ2-7; 8 bases agree with TRBD1. This CDR3 comprises 15 residues. Germline lookup yields CDR1 MDHEN and CDR2 SYDVKM. The V gene end was trimmed by 9 bases and the J gene end by 4 bases; junction bases not matched to a gene: 14.